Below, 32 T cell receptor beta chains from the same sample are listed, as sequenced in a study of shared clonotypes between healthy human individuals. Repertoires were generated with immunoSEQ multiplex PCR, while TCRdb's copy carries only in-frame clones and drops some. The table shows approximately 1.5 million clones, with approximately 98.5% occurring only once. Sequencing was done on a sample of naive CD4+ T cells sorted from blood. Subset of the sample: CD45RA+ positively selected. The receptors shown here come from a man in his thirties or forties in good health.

The CDR3 sequence: CASSNLAAYEQYF. DNA for the CDR3: TGTGCCAGTAGTAATCTAGCGGCGTACGAGCAGTACTTC. The V and J genes are TRBV19 and TRBJ2-7; 7 bases match TRBD2. The V gene's germline CDR1 is LNHDA and CDR2 SQIVND (reference sequence). The CDR3 covers 13 residues. Trimming removed 4 bases from V and 4 bases from J; junction bases left unmatched: 4.

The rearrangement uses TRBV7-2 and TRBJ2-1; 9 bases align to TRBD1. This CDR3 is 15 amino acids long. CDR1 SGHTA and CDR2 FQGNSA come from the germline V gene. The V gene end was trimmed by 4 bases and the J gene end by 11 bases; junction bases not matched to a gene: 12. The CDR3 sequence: CASSSDSGTGIQQFF. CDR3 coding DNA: TGTGCCAGCAGCTCGGACTCCGGGACAGGGATTCAGCAGTTCTTC.

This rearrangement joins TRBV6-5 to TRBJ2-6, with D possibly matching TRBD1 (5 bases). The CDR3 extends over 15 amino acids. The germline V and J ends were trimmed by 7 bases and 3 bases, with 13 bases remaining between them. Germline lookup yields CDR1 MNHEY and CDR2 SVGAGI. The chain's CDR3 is CASKITGFGANVLTF. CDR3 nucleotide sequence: TGTGCCAGCAAAATCACAGGATTTGGGGCCAACGTCCTGACTTTC.

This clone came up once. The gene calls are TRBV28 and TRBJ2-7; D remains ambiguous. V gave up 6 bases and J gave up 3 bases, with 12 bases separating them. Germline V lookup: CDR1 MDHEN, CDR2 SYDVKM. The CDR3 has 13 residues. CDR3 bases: TGTGCCAGCAGGGACCCCAACGTCTACGAGCAGTACTTC. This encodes CASRDPNVYEQYF.

The CDR3 here is CAISHAKNIQYF. In nucleotides, the CDR3 is TGTGCCATCAGTCATGCCAAAAACATTCAGTACTTC. This chain links TRBV15 with TRBJ2-4; no clear D. Germline values: CDR1 LNHNV, CDR2 YYDKDF (reference sequence). The CDR3 is made up of 12 amino acids. Trimming stripped 10 bases from V and 1 base from J, with 8 bases between.

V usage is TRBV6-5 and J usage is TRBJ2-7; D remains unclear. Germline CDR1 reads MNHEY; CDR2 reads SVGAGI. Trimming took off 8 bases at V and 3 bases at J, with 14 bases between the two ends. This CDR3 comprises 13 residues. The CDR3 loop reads CASVGNSLYEQYF. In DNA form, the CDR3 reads TGTGCCAGCGTAGGGAACAGCCTCTACGAGCAGTACTTC.

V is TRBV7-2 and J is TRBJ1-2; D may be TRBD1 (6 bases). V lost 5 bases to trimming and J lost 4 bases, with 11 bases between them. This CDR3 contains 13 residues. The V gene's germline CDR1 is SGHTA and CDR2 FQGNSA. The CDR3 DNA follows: TGTGCCAGCAGCCGGACAGCCTTCTATGGCTACACCTTC. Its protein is CASSRTAFYGYTF.

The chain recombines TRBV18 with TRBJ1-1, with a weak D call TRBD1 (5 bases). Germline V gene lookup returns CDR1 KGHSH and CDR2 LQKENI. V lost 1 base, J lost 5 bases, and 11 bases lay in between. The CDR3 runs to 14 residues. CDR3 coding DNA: TGTGCCAGCTCACCACAGCAGGGAGAGACTGAAGCTTTCTTT. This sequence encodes CASSPQQGETEAFF. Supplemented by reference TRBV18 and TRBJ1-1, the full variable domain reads NAGVMQNPRHLVRRRGQEARLRCSPMKGHSHVYWYRQLPEEGLKFMVYLQKENIIDESGMPKERFSAEFPKEGPSILRIQQVVRGDSAAYFCASSPQQGETEAFFGQGTRLTVV.

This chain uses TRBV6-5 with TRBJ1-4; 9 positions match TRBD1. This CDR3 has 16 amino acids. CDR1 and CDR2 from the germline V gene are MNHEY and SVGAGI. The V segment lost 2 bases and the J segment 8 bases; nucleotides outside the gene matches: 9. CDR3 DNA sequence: TGTGCCAGCAGTTACCAGGTCACAGGGGGCTACGAAAAACTGTTTTTT. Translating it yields CASSYQVTGGYEKLFF.

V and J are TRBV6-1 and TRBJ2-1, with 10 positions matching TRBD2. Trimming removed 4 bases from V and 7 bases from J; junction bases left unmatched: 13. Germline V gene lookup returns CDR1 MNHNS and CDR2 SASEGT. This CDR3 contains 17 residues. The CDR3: CASSVKPSGLAMNEQFF. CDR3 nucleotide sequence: TGTGCCAGCAGTGTAAAACCCTCGGGACTAGCGATGAATGAGCAGTTCTTC.

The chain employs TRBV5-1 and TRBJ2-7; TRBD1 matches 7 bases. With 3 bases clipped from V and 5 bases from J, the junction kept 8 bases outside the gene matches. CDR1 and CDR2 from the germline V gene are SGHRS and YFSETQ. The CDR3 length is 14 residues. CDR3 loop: CASSSGQPLDEQYF. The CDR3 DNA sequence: TGCGCCAGCAGCTCGGGACAGCCTCTGGACGAGCAGTACTTC. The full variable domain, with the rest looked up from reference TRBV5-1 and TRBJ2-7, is KAGVTQTPRYLIKTRGQQVTLSCSPISGHRSVSWYQQTPGQGLQFLFEYFSETQRNKGNFPGRFSGRQFSNSRSEMNVSTLELGDSALYLCASSSGQPLDEQYFGPGTRLTVT.

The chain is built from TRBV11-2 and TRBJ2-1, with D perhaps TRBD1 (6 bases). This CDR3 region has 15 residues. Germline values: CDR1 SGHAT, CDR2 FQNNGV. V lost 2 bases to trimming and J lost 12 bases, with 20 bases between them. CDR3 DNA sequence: TGTGCCAGCAGCTTAACATCGGCACAGGGATCAACGCAGTTCTTC. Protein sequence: CASSLTSAQGSTQFF.

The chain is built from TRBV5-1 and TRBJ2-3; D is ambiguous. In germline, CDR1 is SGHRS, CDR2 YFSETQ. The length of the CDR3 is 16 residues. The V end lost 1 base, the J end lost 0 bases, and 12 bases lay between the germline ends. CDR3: CASSLIRRDSTDTQYF. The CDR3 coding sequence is TGCGCCAGCAGCTTGATCCGAAGAGATAGCACAGATACGCAGTATTTT.

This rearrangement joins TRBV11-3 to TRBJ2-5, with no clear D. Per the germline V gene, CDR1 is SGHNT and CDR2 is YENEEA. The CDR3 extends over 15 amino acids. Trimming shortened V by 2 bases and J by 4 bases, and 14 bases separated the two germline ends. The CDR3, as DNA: TGTGCCAGCAGCTTAAACCGGGCCTCGGGAGAGACCCAGTACTTC. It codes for CASSLNRASGETQYF.

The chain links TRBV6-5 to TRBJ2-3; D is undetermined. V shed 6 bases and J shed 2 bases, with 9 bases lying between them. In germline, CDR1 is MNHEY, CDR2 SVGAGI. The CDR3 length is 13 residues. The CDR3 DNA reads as TGTGCCAGCAGGTTGTACCTCACAGATACGCAGTATTTT. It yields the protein CASRLYLTDTQYF.

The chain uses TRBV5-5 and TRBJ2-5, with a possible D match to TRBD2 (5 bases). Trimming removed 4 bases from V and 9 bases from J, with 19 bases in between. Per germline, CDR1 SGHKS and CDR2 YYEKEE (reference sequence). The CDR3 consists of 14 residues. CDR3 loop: CASSPSFGVLSQYF. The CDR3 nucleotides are TGTGCCAGCAGCCCGAGCTTCGGGGTGTTGTCCCAGTACTTC.

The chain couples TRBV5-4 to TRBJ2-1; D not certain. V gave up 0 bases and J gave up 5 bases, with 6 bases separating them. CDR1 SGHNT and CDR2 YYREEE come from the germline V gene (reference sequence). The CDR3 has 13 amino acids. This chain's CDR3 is CASSLGTNNEQFF. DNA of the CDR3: TGTGCCAGCAGCTTGGGGACGAACAATGAGCAGTTCTTC.

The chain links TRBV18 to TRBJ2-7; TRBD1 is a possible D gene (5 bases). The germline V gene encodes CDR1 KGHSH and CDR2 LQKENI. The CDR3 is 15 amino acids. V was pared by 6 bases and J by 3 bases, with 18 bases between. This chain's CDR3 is CASSPADSLLYEQYF. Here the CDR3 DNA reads TGTGCCAGCTCCCCCGCTGACAGCCTTCTCTACGAGCAGTACTTC.

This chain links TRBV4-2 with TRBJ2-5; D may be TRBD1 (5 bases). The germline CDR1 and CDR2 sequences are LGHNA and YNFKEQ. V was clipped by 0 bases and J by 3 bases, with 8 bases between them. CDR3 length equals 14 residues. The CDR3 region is CASSQEGREETQYF. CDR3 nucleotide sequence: TGTGCCAGCAGCCAAGAAGGCAGGGAAGAGACCCAGTACTTC.

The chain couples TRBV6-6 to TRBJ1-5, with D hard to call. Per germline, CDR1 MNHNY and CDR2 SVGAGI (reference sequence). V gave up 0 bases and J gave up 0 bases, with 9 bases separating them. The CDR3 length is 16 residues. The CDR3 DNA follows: TGTGCCAGCAGTTACTCGATTCCAGGTAGCAATCAGCCCCAGCATTTT. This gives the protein CASSYSIPGSNQPQHF.

DNA of the CDR3: TGTGCCAGCTCCGACAGACGCGATGAAAAACTGTTTTTT. The encoded protein is CASSDRRDEKLFF. This chain uses TRBV18 with TRBJ1-4; weak D call: TRBD1 (5 bases). The germline V gene has CDR1 KGHSH and CDR2 LQKENI. V was shortened by 6 bases and J by 6 bases, with 11 bases between the two germline ends. The CDR3 consists of 13 residues.

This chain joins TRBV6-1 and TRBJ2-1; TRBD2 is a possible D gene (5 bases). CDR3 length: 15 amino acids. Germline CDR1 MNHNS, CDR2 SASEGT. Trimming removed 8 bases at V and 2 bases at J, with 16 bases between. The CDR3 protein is CASALAADPYNEQFF. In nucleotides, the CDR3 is TGTGCCAGCGCTCTAGCAGCGGACCCCTACAATGAGCAGTTCTTC.

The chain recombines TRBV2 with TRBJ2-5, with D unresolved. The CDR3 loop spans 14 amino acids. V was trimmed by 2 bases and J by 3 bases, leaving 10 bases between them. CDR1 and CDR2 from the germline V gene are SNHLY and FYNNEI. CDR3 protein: CASSETLREETQYF. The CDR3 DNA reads TGTGCCAGCAGTGAAACTCTTAGGGAAGAGACCCAGTACTTC.

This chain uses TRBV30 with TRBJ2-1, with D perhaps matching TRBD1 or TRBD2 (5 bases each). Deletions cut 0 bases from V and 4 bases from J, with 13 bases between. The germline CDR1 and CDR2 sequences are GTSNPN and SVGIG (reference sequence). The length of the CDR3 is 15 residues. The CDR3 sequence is CAWSVTRGPYNEQFF. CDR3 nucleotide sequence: TGTGCCTGGAGTGTAACGAGGGGACCTTACAATGAGCAGTTCTTC.

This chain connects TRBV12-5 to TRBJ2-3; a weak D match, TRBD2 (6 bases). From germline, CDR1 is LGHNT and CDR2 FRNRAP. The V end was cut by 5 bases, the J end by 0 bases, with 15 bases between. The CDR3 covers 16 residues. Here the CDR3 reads CASGPPGSGSTDTQYF. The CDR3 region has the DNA TGTGCTAGTGGTCCCCCTGGGAGCGGGAGCACAGATACGCAGTATTTT.

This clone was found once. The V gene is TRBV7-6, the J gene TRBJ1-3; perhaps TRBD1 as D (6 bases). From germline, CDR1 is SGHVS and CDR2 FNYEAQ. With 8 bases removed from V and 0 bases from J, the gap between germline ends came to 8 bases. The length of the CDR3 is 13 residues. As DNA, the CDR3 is TGTGCCAGCGGGGGCAGCTCTGGAAACACCATATATTTT. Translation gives CASGGSSGNTIYF.

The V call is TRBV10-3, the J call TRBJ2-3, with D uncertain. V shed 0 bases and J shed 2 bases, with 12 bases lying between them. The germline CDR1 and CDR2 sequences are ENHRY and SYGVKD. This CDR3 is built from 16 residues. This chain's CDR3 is CAISESKTSNTDTQYF. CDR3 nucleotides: TGTGCCATCAGTGAGTCGAAAACGAGCAACACAGATACGCAGTATTTT.

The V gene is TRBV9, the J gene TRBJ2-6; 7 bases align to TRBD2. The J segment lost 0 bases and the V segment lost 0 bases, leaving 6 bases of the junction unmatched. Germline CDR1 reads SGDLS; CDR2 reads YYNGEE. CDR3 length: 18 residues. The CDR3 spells CASSVAASGASGANVLTF. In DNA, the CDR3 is TGTGCCAGCAGCGTAGCGGCTAGCGGAGCCTCTGGGGCCAACGTCCTGACTTTC.

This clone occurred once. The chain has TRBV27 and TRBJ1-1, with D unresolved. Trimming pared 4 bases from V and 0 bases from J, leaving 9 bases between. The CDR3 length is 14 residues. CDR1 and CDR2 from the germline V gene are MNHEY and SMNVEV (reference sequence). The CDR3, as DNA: TGTGCCAGCAGTTCCAGACCAGTGAACACTGAAGCTTTCTTT. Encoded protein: CASSSRPVNTEAFF.

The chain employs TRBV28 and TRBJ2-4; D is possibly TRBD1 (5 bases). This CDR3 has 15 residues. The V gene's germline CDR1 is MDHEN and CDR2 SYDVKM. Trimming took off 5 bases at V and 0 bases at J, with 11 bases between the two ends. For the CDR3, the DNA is TGTGCCAGCAGTATTCTAGGGGTAGCCAAAAACATTCAGTACTTC. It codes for CASSILGVAKNIQYF.

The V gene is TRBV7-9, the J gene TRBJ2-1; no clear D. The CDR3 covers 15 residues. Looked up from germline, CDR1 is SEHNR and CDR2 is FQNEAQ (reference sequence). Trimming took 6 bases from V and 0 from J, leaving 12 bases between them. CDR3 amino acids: CASSPQLSSYNEQFF. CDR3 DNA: TGTGCCAGCAGTCCCCAGCTGAGCTCCTACAATGAGCAGTTCTTC.

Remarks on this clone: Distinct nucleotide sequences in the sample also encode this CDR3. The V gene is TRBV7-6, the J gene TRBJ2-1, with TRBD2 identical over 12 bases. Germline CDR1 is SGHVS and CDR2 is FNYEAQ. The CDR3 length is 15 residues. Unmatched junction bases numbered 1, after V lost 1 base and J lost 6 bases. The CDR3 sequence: CASSLGLAGVNEQFF. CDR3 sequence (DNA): TGTGCCAGCAGCTTAGGACTAGCGGGAGTCAATGAGCAGTTCTTC.